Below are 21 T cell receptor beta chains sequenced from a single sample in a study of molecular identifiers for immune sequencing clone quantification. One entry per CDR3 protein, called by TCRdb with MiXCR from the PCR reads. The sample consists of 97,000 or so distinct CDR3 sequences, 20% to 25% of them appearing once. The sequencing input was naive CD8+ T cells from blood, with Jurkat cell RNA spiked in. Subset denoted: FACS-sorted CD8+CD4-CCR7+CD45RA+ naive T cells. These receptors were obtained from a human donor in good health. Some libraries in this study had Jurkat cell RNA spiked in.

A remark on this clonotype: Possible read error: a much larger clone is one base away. The CDR3 region is CASGSHNDLSYNEQFF. The CDR3 coding sequence is TGTGCCAGCGGTTCGCATAACGATTTATCCTACAATGAGCAGTTCTTC. The chain recombines TRBV27 with TRBJ2-1; D is uncertain. V dropped 8 bases and J dropped 1 base, with 18 bases sitting between them. The CDR3 totals 16 residues. Germline CDR1 MNHEY, CDR2 SMNVEV (reference sequence).

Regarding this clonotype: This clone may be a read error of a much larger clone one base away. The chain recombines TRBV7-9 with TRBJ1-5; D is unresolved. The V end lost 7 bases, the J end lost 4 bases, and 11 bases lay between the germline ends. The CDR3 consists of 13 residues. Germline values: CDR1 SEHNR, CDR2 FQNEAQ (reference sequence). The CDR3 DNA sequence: TGTGCCAGCACCCAGGTGTTAAATCAGCCCCAGCATTTT. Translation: CASTQVLNQPQHF. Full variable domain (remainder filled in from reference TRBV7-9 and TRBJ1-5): DTGVSQNPRHKITKRGQNVTFRCDPISEHNRLYWYRQTLGQGPEFLTYFQNEAQLEKSRLLSDRFSAERPKGSFSTLEIQRTEQGDSAMYLCASTQVLNQPQHFGDGTRLSIL.

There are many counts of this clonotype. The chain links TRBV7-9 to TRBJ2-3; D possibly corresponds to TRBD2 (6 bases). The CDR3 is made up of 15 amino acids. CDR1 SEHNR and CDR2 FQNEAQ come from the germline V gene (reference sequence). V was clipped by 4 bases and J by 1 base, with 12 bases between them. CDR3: CASSSRDSRTDTQYF. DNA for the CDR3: TGTGCCAGCAGCTCTAGGGACTCCCGCACAGATACGCAGTATTTT. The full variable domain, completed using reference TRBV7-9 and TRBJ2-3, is DTGVSQNPRHKITKRGQNVTFRCDPISEHNRLYWYRQTLGQGPEFLTYFQNEAQLEKSRLLSDRFSAERPKGSFSTLEIQRTEQGDSAMYLCASSSRDSRTDTQYFGPGTRLTVL.

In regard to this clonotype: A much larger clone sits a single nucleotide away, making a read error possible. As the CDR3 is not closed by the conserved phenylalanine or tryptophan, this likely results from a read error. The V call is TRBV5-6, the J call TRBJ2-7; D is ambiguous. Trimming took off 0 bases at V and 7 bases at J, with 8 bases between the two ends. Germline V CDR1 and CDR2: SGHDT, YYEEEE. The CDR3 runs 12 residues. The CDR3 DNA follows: TGTGCCAGCAGCTTGGAGGACGGGGAGCAGTACATC. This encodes CASSLEDGEQYI.

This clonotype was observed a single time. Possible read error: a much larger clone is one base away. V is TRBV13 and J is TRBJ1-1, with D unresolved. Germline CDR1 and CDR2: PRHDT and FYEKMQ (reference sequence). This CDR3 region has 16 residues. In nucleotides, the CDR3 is TGTGCCGGCAGCTTAGGCCGGAACCTCGGGTACACTGAAGCTTTCTTT. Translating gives CAGSLGRNLGYTEAFF.

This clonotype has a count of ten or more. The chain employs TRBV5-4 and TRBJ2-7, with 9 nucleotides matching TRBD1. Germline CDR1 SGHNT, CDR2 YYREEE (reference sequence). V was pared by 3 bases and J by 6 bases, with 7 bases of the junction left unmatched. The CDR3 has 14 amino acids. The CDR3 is CASSSDRGVSEQYF. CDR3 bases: TGTGCCAGCAGCTCCGACAGGGGGGTCAGCGAGCAGTACTTC.

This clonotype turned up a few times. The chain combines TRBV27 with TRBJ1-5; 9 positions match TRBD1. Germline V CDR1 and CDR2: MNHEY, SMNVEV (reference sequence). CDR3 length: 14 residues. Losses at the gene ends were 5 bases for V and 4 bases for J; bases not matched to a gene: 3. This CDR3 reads CASSHGQGNQPQHF. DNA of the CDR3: TGTGCCAGCAGTCACGGACAGGGGAATCAGCCCCAGCATTTT.

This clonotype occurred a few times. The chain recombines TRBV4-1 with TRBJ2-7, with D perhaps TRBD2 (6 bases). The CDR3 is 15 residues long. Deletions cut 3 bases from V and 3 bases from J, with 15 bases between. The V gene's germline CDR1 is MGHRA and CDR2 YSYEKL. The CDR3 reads CASSQGRDSYYEQYF. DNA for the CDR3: TGCGCCAGCAGCCAGGGCCGGGACTCCTACTACGAGCAGTACTTC.

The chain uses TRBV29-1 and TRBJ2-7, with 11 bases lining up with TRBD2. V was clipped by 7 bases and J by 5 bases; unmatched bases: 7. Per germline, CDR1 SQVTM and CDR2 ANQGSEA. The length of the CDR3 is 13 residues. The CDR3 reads CSGLAGGPDEQYF. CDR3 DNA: TGCAGCGGCTTAGCGGGAGGGCCAGACGAGCAGTACTTC.

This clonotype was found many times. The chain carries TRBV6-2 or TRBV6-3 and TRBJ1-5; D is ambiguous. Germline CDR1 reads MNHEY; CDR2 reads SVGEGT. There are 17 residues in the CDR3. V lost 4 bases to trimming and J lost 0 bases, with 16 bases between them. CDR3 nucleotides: TGTGCCAGCAGTTCCACGCCAGGAAGATATAGCAATCAGCCCCAGCATTTT. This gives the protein CASSSTPGRYSNQPQHF.

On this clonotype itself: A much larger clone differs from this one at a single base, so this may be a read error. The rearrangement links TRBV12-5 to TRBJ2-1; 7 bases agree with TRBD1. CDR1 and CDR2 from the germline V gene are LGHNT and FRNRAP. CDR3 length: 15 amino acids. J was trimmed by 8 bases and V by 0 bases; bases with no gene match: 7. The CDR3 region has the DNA TGTGCTAGTGGTTTGGTGGCCGGGACAGTCGATGAGCAGTTCTTC. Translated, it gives CASGLVAGTVDEQFF.

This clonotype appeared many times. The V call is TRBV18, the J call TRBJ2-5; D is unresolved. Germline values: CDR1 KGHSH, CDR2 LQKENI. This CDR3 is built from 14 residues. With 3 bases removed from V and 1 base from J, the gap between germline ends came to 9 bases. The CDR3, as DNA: TGTGCCAGCTCACCTGAGGAAAGCCAAGAGACCCAGTACTTC. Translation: CASSPEESQETQYF.

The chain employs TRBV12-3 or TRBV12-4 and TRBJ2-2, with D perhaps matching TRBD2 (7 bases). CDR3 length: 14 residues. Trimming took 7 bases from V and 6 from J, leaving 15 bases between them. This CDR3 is CASTPGAGAGELFF. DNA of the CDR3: TGTGCCAGCACCCCGGGGGCGGGGGCCGGGGAGCTGTTTTTT.

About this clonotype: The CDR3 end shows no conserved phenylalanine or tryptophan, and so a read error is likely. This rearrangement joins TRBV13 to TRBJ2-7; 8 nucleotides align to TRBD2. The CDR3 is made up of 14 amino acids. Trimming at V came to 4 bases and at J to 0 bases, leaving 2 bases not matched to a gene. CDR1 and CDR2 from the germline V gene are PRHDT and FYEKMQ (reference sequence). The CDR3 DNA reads TGTGCCAGCAGCTCCGGGACTAGCTCCTACGAGCAGTACATC. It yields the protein CASSSGTSSYEQYI.

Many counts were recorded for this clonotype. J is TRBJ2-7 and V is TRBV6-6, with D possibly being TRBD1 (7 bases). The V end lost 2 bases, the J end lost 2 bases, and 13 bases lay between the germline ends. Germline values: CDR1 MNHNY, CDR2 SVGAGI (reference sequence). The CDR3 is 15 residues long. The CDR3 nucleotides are TGTGCCAGCAGTTACAGCGACAGGGAGGCCTACGAGCAGTACTTC. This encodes CASSYSDREAYEQYF.

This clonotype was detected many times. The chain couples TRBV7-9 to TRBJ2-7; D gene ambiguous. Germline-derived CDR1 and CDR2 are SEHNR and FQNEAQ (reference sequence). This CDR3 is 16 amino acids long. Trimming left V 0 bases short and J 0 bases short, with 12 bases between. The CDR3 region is CASSLAGKTSSYEQYF. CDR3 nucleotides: TGTGCCAGCAGCTTAGCCGGCAAGACGAGCTCCTACGAGCAGTACTTC. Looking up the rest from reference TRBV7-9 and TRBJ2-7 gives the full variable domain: DTGVSQNPRHKITKRGQNVTFRCDPISEHNRLYWYRQTLGQGPEFLTYFQNEAQLEKSRLLSDRFSAERPKGSFSTLEIQRTEQGDSAMYLCASSLAGKTSSYEQYFGPGTRLTVT.

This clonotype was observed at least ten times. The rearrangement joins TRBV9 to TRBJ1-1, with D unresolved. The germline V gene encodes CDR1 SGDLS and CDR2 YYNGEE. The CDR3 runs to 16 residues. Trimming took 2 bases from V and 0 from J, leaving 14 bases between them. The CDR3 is CASSVGTEGLNTEAFF. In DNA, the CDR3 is TGTGCCAGCAGCGTGGGTACGGAGGGATTGAACACTGAAGCTTTCTTT.

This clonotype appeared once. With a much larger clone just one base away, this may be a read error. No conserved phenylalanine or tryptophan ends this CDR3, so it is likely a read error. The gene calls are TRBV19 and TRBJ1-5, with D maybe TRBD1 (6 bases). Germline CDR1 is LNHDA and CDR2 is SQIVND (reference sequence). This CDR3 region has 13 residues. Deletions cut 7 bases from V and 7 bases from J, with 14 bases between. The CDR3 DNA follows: TGTGCCAGTACGTTGGGGGGCGGCCAGCCCCAGCATTCT. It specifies CASTLGGGQPQHS.

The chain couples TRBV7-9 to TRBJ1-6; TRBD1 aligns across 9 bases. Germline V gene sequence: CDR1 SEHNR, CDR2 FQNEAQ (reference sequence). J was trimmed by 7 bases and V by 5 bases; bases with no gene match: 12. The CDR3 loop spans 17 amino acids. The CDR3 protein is CASSIKGQGMRNSPLHF. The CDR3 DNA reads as TGTGCCAGCAGCATAAAGGGACAGGGTATGAGGAATTCACCCCTCCACTTT.

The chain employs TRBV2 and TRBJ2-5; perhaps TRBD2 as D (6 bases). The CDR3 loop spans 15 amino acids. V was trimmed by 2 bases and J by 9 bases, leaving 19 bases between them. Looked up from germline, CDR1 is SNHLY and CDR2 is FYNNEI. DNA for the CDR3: TGTGCCAGCAGTGAACTGGGAGGCATCCGCGGGGCCCAGTACTTC. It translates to CASSELGGIRGAQYF.

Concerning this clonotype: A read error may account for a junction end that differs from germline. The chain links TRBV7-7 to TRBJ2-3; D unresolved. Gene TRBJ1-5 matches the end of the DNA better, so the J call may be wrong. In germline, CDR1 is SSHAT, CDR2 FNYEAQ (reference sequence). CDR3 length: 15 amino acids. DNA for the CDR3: TGTGCTAGCAGCCACACCCCAGCACCCACAGATACGCAGCATTTT. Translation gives CASSHTPAPTDTQHF.